This TCR beta chain was captured in a study of CD8 T cells in ankylosing spondylitis. This clonotype was detected many times. Germline CDR1 reads DFQATT; CDR2 reads SNEGSKA (reference sequence). J gave up 0 bases and V 6 bases, and 10 bases lay outside the gene matches. The CDR3 extends over 16 amino acids. TCRdb re-analysed the 5' RACE reads in MiXCR, keeping a single row per CDR3 protein. Among about 130,000 distinct CDR3 sequences listed, 7% were seen once. The source is a male donor with ankylosing spondylitis or in good health (not recorded which). The V and J genes are TRBV20-1 and TRBJ2-1; 8 nucleotides align to TRBD2. Sequencing was carried out using blood, either unsorted or a sorted T cell fraction (not recorded which). CDR3 residues: CSAGWAGGTSYNEQFF. Written as DNA, the CDR3 is TGCAGTGCCGGGTGGGCGGGGGGCACCTCCTACAATGAGCAGTTCTTC.